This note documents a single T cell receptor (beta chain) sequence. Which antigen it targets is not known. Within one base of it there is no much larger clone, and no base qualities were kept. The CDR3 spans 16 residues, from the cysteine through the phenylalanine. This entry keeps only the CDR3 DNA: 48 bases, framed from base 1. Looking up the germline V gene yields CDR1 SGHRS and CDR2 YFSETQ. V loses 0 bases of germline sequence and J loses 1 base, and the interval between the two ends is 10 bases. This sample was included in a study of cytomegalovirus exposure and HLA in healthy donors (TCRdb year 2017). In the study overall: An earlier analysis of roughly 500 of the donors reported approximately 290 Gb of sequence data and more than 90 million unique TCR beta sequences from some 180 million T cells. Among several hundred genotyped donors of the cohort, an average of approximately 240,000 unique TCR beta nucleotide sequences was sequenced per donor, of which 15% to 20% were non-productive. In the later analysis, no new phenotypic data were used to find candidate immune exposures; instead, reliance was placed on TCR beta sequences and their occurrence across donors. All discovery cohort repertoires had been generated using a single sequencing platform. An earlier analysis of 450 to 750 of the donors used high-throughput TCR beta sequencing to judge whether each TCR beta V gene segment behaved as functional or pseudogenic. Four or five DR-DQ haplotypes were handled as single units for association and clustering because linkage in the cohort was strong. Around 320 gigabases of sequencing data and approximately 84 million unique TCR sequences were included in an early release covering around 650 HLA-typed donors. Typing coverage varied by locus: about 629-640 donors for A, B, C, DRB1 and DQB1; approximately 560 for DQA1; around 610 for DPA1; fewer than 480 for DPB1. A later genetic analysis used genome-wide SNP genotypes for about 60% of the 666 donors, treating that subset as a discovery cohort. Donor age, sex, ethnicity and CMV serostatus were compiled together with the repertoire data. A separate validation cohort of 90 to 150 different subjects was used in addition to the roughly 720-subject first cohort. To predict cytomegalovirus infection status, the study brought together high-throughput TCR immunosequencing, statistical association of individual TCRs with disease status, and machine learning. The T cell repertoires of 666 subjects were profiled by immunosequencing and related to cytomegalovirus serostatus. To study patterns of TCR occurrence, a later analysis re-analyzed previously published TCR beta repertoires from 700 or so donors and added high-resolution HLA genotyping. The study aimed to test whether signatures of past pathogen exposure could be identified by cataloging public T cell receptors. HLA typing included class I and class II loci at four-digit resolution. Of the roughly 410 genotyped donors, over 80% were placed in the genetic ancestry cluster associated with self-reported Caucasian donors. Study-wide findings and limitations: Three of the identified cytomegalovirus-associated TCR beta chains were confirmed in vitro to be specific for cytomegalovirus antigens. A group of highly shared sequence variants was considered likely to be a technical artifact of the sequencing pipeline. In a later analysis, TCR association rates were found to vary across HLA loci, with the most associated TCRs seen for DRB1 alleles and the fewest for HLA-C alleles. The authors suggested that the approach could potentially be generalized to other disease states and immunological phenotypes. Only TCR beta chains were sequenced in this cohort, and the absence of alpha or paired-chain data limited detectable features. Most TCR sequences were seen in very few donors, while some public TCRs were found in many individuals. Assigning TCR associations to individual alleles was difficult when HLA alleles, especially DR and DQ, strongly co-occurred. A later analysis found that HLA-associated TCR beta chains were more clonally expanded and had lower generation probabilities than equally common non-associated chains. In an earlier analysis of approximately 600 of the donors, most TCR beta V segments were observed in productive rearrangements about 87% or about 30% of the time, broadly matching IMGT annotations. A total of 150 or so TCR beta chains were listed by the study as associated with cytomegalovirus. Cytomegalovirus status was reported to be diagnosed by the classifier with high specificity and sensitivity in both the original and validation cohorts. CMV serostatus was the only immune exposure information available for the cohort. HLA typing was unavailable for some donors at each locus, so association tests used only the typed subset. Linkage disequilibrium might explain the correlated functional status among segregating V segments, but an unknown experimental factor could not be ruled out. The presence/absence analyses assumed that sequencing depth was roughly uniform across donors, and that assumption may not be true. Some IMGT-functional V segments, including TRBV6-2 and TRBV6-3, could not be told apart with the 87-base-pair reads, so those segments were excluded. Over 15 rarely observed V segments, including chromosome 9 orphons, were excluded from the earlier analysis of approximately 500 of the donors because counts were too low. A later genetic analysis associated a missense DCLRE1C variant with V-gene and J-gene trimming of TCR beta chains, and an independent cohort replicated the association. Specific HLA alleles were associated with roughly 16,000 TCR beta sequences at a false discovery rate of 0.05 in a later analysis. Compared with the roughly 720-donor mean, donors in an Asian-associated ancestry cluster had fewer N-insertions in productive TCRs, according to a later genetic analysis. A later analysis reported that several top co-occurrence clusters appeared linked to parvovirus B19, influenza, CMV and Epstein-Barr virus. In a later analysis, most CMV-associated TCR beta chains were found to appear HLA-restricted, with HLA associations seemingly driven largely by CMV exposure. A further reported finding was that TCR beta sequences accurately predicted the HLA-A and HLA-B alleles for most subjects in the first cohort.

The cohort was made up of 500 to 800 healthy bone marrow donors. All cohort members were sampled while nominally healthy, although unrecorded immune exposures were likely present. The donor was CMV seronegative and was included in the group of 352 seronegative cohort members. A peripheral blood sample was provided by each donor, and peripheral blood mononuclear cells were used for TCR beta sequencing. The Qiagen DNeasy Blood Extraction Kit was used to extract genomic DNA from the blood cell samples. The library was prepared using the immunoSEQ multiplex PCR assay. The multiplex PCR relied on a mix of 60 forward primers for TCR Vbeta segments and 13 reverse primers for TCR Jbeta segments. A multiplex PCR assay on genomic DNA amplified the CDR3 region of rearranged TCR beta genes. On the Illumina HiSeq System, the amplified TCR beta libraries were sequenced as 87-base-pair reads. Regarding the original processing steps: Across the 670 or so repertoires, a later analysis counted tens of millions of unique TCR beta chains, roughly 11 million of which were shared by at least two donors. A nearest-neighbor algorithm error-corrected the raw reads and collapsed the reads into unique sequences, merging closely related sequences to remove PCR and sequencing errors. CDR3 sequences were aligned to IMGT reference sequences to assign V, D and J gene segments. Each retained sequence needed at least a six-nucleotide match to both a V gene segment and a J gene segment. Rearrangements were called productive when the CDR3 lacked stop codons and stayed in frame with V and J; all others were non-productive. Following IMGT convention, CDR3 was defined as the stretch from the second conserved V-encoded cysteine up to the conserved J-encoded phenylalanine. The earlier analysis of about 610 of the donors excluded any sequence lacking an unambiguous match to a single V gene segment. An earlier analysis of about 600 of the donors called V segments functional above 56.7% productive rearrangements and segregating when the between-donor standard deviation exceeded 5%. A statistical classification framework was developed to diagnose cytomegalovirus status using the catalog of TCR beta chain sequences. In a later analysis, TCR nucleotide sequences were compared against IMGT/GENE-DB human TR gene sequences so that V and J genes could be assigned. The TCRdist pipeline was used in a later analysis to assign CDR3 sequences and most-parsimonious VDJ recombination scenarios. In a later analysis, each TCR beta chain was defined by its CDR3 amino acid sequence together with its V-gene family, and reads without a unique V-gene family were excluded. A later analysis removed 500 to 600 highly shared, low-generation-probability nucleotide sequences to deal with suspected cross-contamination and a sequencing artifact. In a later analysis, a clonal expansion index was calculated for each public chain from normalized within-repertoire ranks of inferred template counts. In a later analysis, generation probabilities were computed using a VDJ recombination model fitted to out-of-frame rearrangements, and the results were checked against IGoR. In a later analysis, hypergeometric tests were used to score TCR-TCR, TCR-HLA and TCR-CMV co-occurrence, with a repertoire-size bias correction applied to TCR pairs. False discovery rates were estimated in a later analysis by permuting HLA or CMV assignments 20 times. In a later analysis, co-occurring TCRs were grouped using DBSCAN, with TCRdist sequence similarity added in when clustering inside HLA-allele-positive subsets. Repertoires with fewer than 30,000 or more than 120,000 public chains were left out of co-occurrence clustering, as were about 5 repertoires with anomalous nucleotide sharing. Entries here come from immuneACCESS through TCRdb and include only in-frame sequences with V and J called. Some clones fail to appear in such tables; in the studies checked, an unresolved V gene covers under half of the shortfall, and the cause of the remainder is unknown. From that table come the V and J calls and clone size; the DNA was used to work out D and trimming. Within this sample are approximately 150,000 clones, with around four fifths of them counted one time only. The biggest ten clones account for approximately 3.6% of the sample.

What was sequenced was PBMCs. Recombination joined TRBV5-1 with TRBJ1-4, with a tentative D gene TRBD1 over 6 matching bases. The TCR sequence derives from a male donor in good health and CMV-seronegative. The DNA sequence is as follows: TGCGCCAGCAGCTTGGTGACAGGTCAAACTAATGAAAAACTGTTTTTT. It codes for CASSLVTGQTNEKLFF.